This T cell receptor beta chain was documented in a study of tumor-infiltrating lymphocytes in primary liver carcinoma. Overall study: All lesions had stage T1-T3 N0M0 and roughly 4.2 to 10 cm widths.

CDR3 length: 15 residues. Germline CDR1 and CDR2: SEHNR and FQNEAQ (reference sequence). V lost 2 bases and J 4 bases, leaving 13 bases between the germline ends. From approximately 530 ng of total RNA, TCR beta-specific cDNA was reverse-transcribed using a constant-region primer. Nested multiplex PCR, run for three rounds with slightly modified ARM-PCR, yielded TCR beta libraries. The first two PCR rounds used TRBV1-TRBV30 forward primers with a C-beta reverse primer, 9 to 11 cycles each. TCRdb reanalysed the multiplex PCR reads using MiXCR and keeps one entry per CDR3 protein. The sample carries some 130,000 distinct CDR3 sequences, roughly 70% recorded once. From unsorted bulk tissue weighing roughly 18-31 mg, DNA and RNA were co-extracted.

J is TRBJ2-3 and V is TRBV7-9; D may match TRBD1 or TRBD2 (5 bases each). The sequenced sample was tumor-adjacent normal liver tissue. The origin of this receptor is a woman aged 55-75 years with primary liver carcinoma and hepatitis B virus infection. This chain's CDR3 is CASSLREVGADTQYF. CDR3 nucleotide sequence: TGTGCCAGCAGCTTAAGGGAAGTGGGGGCAGATACGCAGTATTTT.